These 2 T cell receptor beta chains were sequenced from one sample in a study of T cell responses to AZD1222 COVID-19 vaccine. Assay: immunoSEQ multiplex PCR; the TCRdb copy retains only in-frame clones and omits some. The table shows 150,000 or so clones, with 90% to 95% occurring only once. The sequences come from peripheral blood, collected on day 0 of AZD1222 vaccination. These receptors came from an adult in good health.

This clone was seen a single time. V gene TRBV7-8 combines with J gene TRBJ1-5; unclear D gene. Trimming left V 3 bases short and J 4 bases short, with 13 bases between. This CDR3 spans 15 amino acids. CDR1 and CDR2 from the germline V gene are SGHVS and FQNEAQ. CDR3 region: CASSFRTSGNQPQHF. The CDR3 coding sequence is TGTGCCAGCAGCTTCCGGACCTCGGGGAATCAGCCCCAGCATTTT.

The rearrangement joins TRBV4-1 to TRBJ2-1; the match to TRBD2 covers 7 bases. V trimming: 1 base; J trimming: 7 bases; junction bases outside the gene matches: 4. Per germline, CDR1 MGHRA and CDR2 YSYEKL. CDR3 length: 14 amino acids. DNA of the CDR3: TGCGCCAGCAGCCAAGGGGGGAGGGAAAATGAGCAGTTCTTC. Encoded protein: CASSQGGRENEQFF.